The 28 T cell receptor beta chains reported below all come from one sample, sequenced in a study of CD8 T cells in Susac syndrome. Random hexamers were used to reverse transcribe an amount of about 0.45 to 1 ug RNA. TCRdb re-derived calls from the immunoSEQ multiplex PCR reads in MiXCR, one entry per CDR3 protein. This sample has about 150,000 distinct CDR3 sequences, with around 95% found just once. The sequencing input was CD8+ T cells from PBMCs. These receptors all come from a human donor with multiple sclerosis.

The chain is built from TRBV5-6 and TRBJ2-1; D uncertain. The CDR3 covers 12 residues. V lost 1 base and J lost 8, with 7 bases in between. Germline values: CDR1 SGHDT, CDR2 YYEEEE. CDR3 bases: TGTGCCAGCAGCTTGTTGGCGGATGAGCAGTTCTTC. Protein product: CASSLLADEQFF.

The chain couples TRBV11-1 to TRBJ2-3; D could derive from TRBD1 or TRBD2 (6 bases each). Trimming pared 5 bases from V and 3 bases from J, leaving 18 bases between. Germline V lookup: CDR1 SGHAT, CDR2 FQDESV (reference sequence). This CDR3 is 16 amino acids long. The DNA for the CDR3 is TGTGCCAGCAGCCCGGGGGCGGGGCCAAGGACAGATACGCAGTATTTT. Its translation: CASSPGAGPRTDTQYF.

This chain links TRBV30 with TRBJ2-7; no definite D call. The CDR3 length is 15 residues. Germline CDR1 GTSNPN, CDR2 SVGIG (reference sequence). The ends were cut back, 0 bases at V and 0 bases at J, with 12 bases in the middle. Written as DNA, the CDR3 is TGTGCCTGGAGTGTACCCCGGTCAAACTCCTACGAGCAGTACGTC. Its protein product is CAWSVPRSNSYEQYV.

Here the CDR3 reads CAWSDEGNYGYTF. As DNA, the CDR3 is TGTGCCTGGAGTGATGAGGGGAACTATGGCTACACCTTC. The chain couples TRBV30 to TRBJ1-2; possible D gene TRBD1, 5 bases. Germline-derived CDR1 and CDR2 are GTSNPN and SVGIG (reference sequence). V shed 1 base and J shed 2 bases, with 8 bases lying between them. This CDR3 contains 13 residues.

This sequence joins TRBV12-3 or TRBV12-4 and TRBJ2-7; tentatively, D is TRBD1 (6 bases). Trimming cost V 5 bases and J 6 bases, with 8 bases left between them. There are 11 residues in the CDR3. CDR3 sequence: CASSPGAEQYF. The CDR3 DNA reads TGTGCCAGCAGTCCAGGGGCCGAGCAGTACTTC.

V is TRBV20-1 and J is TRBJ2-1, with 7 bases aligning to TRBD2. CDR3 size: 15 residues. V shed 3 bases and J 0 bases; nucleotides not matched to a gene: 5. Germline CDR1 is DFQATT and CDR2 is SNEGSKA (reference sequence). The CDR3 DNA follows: TGCAGTGCTAGGGGGACTAACCACTCCTACAATGAGCAGTTCTTC. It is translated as CSARGTNHSYNEQFF.

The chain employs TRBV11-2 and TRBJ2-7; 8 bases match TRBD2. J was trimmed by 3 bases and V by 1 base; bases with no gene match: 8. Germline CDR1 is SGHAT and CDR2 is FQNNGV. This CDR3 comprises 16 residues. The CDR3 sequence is CASSLGRGGIFYEQYV. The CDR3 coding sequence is TGTGCCAGCAGCTTAGGGCGCGGGGGGATTTTCTACGAGCAGTACGTC.

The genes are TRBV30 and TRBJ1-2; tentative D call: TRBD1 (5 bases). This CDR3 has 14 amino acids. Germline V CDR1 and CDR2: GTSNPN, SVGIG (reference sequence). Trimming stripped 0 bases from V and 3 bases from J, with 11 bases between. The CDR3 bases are TGTGCCTGGAGTGTATGGGGGAACGACTATGGCTACACCTTC. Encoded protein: CAWSVWGNDYGYTF.

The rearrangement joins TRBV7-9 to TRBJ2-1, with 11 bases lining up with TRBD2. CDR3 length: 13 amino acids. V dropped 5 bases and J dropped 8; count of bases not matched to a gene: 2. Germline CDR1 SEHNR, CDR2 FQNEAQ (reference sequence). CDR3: CASSQGLADEQFF. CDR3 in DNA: TGTGCCAGCAGCCAGGGACTAGCGGATGAGCAGTTCTTC.

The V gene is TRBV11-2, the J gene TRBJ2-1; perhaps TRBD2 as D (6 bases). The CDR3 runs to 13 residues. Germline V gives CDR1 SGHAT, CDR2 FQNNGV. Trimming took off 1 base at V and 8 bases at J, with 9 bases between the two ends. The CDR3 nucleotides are TGTGCCAGCAGCTTAGGGGGAGGAGATGAGCAGTTCTTC. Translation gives CASSLGGGDEQFF.

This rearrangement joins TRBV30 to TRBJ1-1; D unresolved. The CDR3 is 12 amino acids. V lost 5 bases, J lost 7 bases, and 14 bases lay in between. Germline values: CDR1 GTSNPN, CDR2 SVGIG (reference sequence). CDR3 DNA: TGTGCCTGGGGACCCTTGGGCGTTGAAGCTTTCTTT. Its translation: CAWGPLGVEAFF.

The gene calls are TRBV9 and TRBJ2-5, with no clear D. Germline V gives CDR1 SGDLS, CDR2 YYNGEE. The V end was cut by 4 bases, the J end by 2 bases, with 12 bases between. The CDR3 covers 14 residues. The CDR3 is CASSSPVPQETQYF. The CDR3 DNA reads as TGTGCCAGCAGCTCCCCGGTACCGCAAGAGACCCAGTACTTC.

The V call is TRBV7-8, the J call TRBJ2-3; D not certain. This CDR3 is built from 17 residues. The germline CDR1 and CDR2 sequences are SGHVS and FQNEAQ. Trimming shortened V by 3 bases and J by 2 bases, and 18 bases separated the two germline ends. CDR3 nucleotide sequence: TGTGCCAGCAGCTTTAACGGCCATTCCGACCCCACAGATACGCAGTATTTT. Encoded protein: CASSFNGHSDPTDTQYF. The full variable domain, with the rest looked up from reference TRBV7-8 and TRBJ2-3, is GAGVSQSPRYKVAKRGQDVALRCDPISGHVSLFWYQQALGQGPEFLTYFQNEAQLDKSGLPSDRFFAERPEGSVSTLKIQRTQQEDSAVYLCASSFNGHSDPTDTQYFGPGTRLTVL.

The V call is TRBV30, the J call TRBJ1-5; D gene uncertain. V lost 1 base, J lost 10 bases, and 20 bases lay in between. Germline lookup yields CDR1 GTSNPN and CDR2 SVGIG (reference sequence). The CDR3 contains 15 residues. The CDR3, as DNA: TGTGCCTGGAGTGCCACCGGATTAGGGATGGGTCCCCAGCATTTT. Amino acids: CAWSATGLGMGPQHF.

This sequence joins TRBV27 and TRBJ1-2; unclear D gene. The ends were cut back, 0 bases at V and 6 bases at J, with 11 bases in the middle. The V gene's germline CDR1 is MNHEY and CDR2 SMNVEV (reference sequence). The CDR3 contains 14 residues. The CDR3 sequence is CASSLSGPGDGYTF. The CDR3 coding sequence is TGTGCCAGCAGTTTATCGGGCCCGGGTGATGGCTACACCTTC.

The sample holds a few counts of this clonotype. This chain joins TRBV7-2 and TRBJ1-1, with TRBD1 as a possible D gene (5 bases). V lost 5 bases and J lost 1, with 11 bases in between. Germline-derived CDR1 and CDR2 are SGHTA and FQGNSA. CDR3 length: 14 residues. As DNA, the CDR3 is TGTGCCAGCAGCCCACGAGGGGCGAACACTGAAGCTTTCTTT. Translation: CASSPRGANTEAFF.

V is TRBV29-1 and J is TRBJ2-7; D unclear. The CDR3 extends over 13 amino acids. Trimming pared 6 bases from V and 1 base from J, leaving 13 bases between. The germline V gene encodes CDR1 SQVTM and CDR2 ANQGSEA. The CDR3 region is CSVSHRNSYEQYF. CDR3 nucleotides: TGCAGCGTATCTCACCGGAATTCCTACGAGCAGTACTTC.

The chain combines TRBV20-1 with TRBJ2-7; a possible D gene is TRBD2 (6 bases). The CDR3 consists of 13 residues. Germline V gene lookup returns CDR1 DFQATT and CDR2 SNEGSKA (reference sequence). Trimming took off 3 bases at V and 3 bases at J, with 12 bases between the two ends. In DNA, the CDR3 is TGCAGTGCTAGCAACCCGGGAGACTACGAGCAGTACGTC. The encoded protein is CSASNPGDYEQYV.

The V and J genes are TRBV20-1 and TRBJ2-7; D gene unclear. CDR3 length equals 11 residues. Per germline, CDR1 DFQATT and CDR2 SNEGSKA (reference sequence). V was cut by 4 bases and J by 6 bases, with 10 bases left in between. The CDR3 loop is CSANHLGEQYV. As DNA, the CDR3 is TGCAGTGCTAACCATCTCGGCGAGCAGTACGTC.

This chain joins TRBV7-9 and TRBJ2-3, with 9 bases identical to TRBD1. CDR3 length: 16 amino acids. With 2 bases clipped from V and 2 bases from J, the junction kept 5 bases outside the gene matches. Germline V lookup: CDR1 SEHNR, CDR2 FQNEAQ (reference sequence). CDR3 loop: CASSLSGTGITDTQYF. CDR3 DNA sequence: TGTGCCAGCAGCTTAAGCGGGACAGGGATCACAGATACGCAGTATTTT.

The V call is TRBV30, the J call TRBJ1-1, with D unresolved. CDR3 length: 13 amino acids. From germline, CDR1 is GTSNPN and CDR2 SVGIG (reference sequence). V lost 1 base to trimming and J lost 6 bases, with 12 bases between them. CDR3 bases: TGTGCCTGGAGTGAGCAGGATTGGCCTGAAGCTTTCTTT. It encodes CAWSEQDWPEAFF.

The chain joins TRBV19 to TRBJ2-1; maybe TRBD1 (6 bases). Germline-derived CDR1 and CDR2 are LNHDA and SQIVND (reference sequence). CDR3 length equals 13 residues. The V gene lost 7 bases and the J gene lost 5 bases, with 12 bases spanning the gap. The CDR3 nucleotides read TGTGCCAGTACCTCGGACAGAGACAATGAGCAGTTCTTC. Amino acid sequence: CASTSDRDNEQFF.

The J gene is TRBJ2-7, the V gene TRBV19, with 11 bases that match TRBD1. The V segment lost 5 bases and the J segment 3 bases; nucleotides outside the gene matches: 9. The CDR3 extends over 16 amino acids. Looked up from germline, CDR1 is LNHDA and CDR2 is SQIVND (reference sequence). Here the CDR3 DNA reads TGTGCCAGTAGTTTCCGGGACAGGGGGATTTTCTACGAGCAGTACTTC. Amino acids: CASSFRDRGIFYEQYF.

The CDR3 nucleotides are TGTGCCTGGAGTTCTGGCCGTAACACCGGGGAGCTGTTTTTT. Protein: CAWSSGRNTGELFF. V gene TRBV30 combines with J gene TRBJ2-2; no clear D gene. CDR1 is GTSNPN, CDR2 SVGIG, per germline (reference sequence). V lost 2 bases to trimming and J lost 2 bases, with 9 bases between them. The CDR3 has 14 residues.

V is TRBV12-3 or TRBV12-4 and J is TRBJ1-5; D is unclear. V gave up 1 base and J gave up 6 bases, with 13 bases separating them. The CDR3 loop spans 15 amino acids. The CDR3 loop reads CASSLVEDQGQPQHF. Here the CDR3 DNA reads TGTGCCAGCAGTTTAGTCGAAGACCAAGGTCAGCCCCAGCATTTT.

The CDR3 sequence: CASSPPGTGYQETQYF. The CDR3 DNA is TGTGCCAGCAGTCCGCCCGGGACAGGGTACCAAGAGACCCAGTACTTC. The gene calls are TRBV12-3 or TRBV12-4 and TRBJ2-5; the match to TRBD1 covers 9 bases. There are 16 residues in the CDR3. With V trimmed by 5 bases and J by 0 bases, 7 bases remained unmatched.

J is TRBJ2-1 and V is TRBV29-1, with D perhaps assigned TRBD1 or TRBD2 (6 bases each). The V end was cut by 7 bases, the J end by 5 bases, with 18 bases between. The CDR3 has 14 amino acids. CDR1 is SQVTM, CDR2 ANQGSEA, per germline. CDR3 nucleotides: TGCAGCGCCCGGGGGTTGGAGGGGGACAATGAGCAGTTCTTC. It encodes CSARGLEGDNEQFF.

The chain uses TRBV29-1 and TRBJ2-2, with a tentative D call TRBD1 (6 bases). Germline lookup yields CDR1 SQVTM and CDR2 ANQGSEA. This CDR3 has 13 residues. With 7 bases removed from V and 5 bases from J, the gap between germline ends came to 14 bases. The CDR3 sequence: CSADSLGTGELFF. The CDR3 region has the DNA TGCAGCGCGGACAGTCTTGGAACCGGGGAGCTGTTTTTT.